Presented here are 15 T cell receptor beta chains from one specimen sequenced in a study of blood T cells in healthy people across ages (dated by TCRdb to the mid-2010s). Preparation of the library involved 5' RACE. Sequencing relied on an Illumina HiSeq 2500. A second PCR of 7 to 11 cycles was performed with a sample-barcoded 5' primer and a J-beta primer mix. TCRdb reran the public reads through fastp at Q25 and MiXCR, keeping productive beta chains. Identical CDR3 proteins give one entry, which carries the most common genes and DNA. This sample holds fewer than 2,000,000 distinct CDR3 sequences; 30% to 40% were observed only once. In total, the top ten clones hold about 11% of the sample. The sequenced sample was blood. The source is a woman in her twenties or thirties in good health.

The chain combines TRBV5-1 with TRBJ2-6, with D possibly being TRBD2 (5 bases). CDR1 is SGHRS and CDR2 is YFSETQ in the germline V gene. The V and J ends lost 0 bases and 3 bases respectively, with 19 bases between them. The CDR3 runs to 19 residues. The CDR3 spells CASSLDGIAEIYGANVLTF. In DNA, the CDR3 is TGCGCCAGCAGCTTGGACGGGATCGCCGAAATTTATGGGGCCAACGTCCTGACTTTC.

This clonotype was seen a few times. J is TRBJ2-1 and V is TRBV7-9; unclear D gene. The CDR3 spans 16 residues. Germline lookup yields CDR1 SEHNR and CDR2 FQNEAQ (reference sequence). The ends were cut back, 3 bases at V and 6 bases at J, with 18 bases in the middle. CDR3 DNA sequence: TGTGCCAGCAGCTTCGAATTTTCTGAGTTCGGCAATGAGCAGTTCTTC. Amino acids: CASSFEFSEFGNEQFF.

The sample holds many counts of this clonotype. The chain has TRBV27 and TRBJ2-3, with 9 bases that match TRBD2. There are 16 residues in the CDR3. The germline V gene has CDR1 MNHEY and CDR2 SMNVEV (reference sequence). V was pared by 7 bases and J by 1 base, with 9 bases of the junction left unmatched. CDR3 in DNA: TGTGCCAGCACCACTCGACTAGCGGAGGGCACAGATACGCAGTATTTT. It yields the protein CASTTRLAEGTDTQYF.

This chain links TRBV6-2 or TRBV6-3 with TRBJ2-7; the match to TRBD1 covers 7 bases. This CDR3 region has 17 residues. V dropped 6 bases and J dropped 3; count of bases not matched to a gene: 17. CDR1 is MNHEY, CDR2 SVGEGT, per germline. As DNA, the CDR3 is TGTGCCAGCAGCCAGCCCCGACAGGGTTTCTCCCTCTACGAGCAGTACTTC. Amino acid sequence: CASSQPRQGFSLYEQYF.

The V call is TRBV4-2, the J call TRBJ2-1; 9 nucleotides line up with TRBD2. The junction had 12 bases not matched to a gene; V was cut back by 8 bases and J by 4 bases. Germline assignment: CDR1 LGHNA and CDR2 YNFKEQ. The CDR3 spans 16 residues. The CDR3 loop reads CASGPRLAADYNEQFF. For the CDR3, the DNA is TGTGCCAGCGGCCCCCGACTAGCGGCGGATTACAATGAGCAGTTCTTC.

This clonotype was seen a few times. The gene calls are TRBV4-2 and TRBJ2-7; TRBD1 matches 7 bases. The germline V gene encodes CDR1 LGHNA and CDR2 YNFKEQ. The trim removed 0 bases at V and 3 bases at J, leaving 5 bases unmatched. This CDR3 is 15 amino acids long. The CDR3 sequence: CASSQDPTGDYEQYF. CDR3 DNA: TGTGCCAGCAGCCAAGATCCTACAGGGGACTACGAGCAGTACTTC.

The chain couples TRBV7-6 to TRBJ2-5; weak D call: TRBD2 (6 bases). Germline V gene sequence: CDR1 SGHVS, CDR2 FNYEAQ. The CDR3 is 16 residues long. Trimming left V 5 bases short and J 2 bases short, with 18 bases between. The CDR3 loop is CASSVRKMAGQETQYF. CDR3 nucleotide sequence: TGTGCCAGCAGCGTCCGAAAAATGGCGGGACAAGAGACCCAGTACTTC.

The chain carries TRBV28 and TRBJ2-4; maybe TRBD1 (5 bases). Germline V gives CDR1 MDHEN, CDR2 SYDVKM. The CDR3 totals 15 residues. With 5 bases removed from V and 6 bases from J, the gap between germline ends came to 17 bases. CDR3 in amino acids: CASSPGLGSRNIQYF. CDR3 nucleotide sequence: TGTGCCAGCAGTCCAGGGTTGGGTAGCAGAAACATTCAGTACTTC.

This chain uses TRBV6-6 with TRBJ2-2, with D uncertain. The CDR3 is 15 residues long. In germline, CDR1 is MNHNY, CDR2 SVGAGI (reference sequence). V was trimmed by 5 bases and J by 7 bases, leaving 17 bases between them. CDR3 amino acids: CASSPVAGTVGELFF. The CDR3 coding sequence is TGTGCCAGCAGTCCTGTGGCAGGCACTGTCGGGGAGCTGTTTTTT.

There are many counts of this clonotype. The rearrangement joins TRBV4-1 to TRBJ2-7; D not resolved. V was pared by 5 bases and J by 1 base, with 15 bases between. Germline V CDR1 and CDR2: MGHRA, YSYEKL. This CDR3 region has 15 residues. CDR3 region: CASSSLPDSSYEQYF. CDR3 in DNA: TGCGCCAGCAGCTCATTGCCGGATTCTTCCTACGAGCAGTACTTC.

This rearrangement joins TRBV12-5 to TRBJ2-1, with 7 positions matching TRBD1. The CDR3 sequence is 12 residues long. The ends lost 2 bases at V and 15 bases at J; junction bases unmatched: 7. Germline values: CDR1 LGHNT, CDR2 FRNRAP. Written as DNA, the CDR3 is TGTGCTAGTGGTTTGAACCGGGACAGACCGTTCTTC. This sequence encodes CASGLNRDRPFF.

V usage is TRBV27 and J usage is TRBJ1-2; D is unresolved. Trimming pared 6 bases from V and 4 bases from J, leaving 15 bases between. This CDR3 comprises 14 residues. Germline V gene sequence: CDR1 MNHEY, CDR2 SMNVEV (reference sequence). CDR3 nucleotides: TGTGCCAGCAGCCTCCAACCTCGGGGCTATGGCTACACCTTC. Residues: CASSLQPRGYGYTF.

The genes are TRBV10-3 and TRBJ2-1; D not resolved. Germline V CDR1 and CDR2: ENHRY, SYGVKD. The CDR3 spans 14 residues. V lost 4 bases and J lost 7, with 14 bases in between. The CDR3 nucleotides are TGTGCCATCAGTGTCTCCACCCAAAGGAATGAGCAGTTCTTC. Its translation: CAISVSTQRNEQFF.

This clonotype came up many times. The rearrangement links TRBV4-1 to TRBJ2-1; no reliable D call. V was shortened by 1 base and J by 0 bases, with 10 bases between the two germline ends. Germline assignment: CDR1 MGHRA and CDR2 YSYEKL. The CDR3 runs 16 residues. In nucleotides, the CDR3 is TGCGCCAGCAGCCAAGGACTCCAAAGCTCCTACAATGAGCAGTTCTTC. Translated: CASSQGLQSSYNEQFF.

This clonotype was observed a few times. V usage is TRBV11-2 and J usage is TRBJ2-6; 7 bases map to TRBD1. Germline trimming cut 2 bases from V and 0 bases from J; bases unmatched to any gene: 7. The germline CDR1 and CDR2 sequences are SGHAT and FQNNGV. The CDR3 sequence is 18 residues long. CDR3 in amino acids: CASSLNRQGFSGANVLTF. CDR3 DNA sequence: TGTGCCAGCAGCTTAAACAGACAGGGTTTCTCTGGGGCCAACGTCCTGACTTTC.